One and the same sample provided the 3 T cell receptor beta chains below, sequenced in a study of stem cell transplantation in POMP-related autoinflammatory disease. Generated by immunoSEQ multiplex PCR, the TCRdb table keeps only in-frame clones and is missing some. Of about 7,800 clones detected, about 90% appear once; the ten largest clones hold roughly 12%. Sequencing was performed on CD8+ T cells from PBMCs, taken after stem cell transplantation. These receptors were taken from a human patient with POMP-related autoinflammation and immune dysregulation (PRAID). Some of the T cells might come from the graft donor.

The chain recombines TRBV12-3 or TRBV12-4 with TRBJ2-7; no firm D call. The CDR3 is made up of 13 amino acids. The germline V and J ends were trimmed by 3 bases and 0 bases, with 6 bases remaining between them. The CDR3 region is CASSLTSSYEQYF. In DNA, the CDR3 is TGTGCCAGCAGTTTGACGAGCTCCTACGAGCAGTACTTC.

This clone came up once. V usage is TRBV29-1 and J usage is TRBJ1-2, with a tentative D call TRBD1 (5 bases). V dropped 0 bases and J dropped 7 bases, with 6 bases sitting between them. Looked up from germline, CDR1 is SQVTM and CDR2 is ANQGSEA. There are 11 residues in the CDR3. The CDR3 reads CSVEDRVGYTF. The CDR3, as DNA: TGCAGCGTTGAAGACAGGGTTGGCTACACCTTC.

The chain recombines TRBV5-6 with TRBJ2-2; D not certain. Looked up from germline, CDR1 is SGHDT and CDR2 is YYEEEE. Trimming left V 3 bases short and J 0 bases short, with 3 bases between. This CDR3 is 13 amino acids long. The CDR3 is CASSYTNTGELFF. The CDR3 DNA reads TGTGCCAGCAGCTACACGAACACCGGGGAGCTGTTTTTT. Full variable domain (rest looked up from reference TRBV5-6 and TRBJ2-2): DAGVTQSPTHLIKTRGQQVTLRCSPKSGHDTVSWYQQALGQGPQFIFQYYEEEERQRGNFPDRFSGHQFPNYSSELNVNALLLGDSALYLCASSYTNTGELFFGEGSRLTVL.